This record covers a single TCR beta chain. This entry is derived from a study of T-cell reconstitution after alpha-beta-depleted transplantation in children. Researchers prepared the TCRbeta library using unique molecular identifiers, the study reports. TCRdb itself ran the PCR reads through MiXCR, one entry per CDR3 protein. The table shows about 610,000 distinct CDR3 sequences, with roughly a tenth occurring only once. The CDR3 consists of 19 residues. V lost 6 bases and J 3 bases, leaving 33 bases between the germline ends. Germline-derived CDR1 and CDR2 are DFQATT and SNEGSKA (reference sequence).

The material sequenced was PBMCs from the stem cell graft donor, taken from the stem cell graft. The sequence derives from a human donor who donated a stem cell graft to a child with acute myeloid leukemia. J is TRBJ2-7 and V is TRBV20-1; weak D call: TRBD1 (9 bases). In DNA, the CDR3 is TGCAGTGCCCAGGGACAGGGAGGGGGTCAGGGCGGGAGGAGCTACGAGCAGTACTTC. It encodes CSAQGQGGGQGGRSYEQYF.